Included here is one TCR beta chain sequence, with context. The target antigen is unknown. These data belong to a study of Tregs in tolerant kidney transplant recipients. Overall study context: The nonmyeloablative bone marrow transplants came from related graft donors, with transient mixed chimerism. Broader study findings: Tolerant patients' donor-specific Tregs expanded beyond overall Tregs, suggesting antigen-driven growth.

Here immunoSEQ multiplex PCR was the method, and the copy in TCRdb shows in-frame clones only, minus some. This sample has tens of thousands of clones, with approximately 93% found just once. Thawed PBMCs were FACS-sorted into unstimulated CD4+CD25+CD127- regulatory T cells, CD4+CD25- non-regulatory cells, CD4 and CD8 cells. Between the trimmed V and J ends, which lost 5 bases and 6 bases, there was a span of 14 bases. Germline CDR1 SQVTM, CDR2 ANQGSEA. The CDR3 loop spans 13 amino acids. The material sequenced was CD4+ T cells from blood, taken before the transplant. The receptor was isolated from a human donor who received a combined kidney and bone marrow transplant. The chain has TRBV29-1 and TRBJ1-5; D is unclear. The CDR3 DNA is TGCAGCGTTCTGAGGGCGGAGGGTCAGCCCCAGCATTTT. This codes for CSVLRAEGQPQHF.